This T cell receptor beta chain came from a study of cytomegalovirus exposure and HLA in healthy donors. Study background: Out of 150 million to 200 million T cells, an earlier analysis found some 110 million unique TCR beta sequences in total.

With 0 bases removed from V and 0 bases from J, the gap between germline ends came to 15 bases. This CDR3 comprises 18 residues. Germline CDR1 LGHNA, CDR2 YSLEER. Comments on this clone: The target antigen is unknown.

Use of 60 Vbeta and 13 Jbeta primers characterized the PCR. Libraries were prepared by immunoSEQ multiplex PCR; TCRdb keeps only in-frame clonotypes and omits some of them. The table records roughly 200,000 clones, 70% to 85% of them present only once. Findings of the study overall: The presence/absence work took it that sequencing depth was about the same across donors.

Sequencing used PBMCs. The clonotype originates from a woman aged 40 to 50 in good health and CMV-seronegative. The J gene is TRBJ2-1, the V gene TRBV4-3, with D possibly being TRBD2 (5 bases). CDR3: CASSQDSGGSSSYNEQFF. The CDR3 nucleotides read TGCGCCAGCAGCCAAGATTCAGGCGGGTCCAGCTCCTACAATGAGCAGTTCTTC.